This record concerns one TCR beta chain sequence. The sample comes from a study of cytomegalovirus exposure and HLA in healthy donors. At the level of the study: In terms of ancestry, the Caucasian-associated cluster contained more than 65% of the 350 to 450 genotyped donors.

With V trimmed by 1 base and J by 11 bases, 9 bases remained unmatched. Per the germline V gene, CDR1 is LGHNA and CDR2 is YNFKEQ. This CDR3 has 15 residues. PCR involved 60 Vbeta and 13 Jbeta primers. The table came from immunoSEQ multiplex PCR; TCRdb's copy has only in-frame clones and leaves some out. This sample has approximately 180,000 clones; approximately 79% occur once, and the top ten carry 5% to 7%. The V gene is TRBV4-2, the J gene TRBJ1-5; 9 bases align to TRBD1. This TCR derives from a middle-aged man in good health and CMV-seropositive. Sequencing input: PBMCs. CDR3 protein: CASSQAGQGDSSQHF. The CDR3 nucleotides are TGTGCCAGCAGCCAAGCGGGACAGGGTGATTCGTCCCAGCATTTT.